The 32 T cell receptor beta chains listed next were all sequenced from one sample in a study of blood T cell repertoires in COVID-19. Only in-frame clones appear in the TCRdb table, and some are missing; sequencing was by immunoSEQ multiplex PCR. The sample has 180,000 or so clones; around 90% are singletons. Sequences were obtained from peripheral blood. Receptors were obtained from a man aged 40-50 years with acute or convalescent COVID-19.

This chain joins TRBV5-6 and TRBJ2-1; weak D call: TRBD2 (5 bases). The CDR3 extends over 13 amino acids. CDR1 and CDR2 from the germline V gene are SGHDT and YYEEEE. The V end lost 1 base, the J end lost 12 bases, and 14 bases lay between the germline ends. Written as DNA, the CDR3 is TGTGCCAGCAGCTTGTGGGCTGGTCGGGGGCAGTTCTTC. Translated, it gives CASSLWAGRGQFF.

The rearrangement joins TRBV3-1 (or the pseudogene TRBV3-2) to TRBJ2-3; D ambiguous. The V and J ends lost 2 bases and 4 bases respectively, with 10 bases between them. Germline loops: CDR1 LGHDT, CDR2 YNNKEL (reference sequence). This CDR3 has 14 amino acids. CDR3 coding DNA: TGTGCCAGCAGCCAATCCGGTTTGGCAGATACGCAGTATTTT. Protein product: CASSQSGLADTQYF.

The J gene is TRBJ2-1, the V gene TRBV15, with 9 bases matching TRBD1. CDR1 is LNHNV and CDR2 is YYDKDF in the germline V gene (reference sequence). With 4 bases clipped from V and 1 base from J, the junction kept 8 bases outside the gene matches. The CDR3 totals 17 residues. The CDR3: CATSKISGTGSYNEQFF. Here the CDR3 DNA reads TGTGCCACCAGCAAGATTTCAGGGACAGGGTCCTACAATGAGCAGTTCTTC.

This clone was observed a few times. The chain couples TRBV7-2 to TRBJ2-1; 11 bases match TRBD2. Germline assignment: CDR1 SGHTA and CDR2 FQGNSA. The V and J ends lost 2 bases and 9 bases, in that order; junction bases with no gene match: 6. The CDR3 covers 15 residues. CDR3: CASSLLAGGPGEQFF. The CDR3 DNA sequence: TGTGCCAGCAGCTTATTAGCGGGGGGGCCGGGTGAGCAGTTCTTC.

V gene TRBV21-1 combines with J gene TRBJ2-1; the DNA was not used to check the table's D call, TRBD2. TRBV21-1 is flagged as a pseudogene. CDR3 length: 14 amino acids. As DNA, the CDR3 is TGTGCCAGCAGCATTGGCGGGGGGGCCAGGGAGCAGTTCTTC. Its protein is CASSIGGGAREQFF.

This chain connects TRBV7-6 to TRBJ2-2; 9 positions agree with TRBD2. Looked up from germline, CDR1 is SGHVS and CDR2 is FNYEAQ. With 3 bases clipped from V and 1 base from J, the junction kept 3 bases outside the gene matches. The length of the CDR3 is 16 residues. As DNA, the CDR3 is TGTGCCAGCAGCTTCTTAGCGGGGGAGAACACCGGGGAGCTGTTTTTT. This translates into CASSFLAGENTGELFF.

The chain uses TRBV3-1 (or the pseudogene TRBV3-2) and TRBJ2-5, with D possibly being TRBD2 (6 bases). V lost 0 bases, J lost 1 base, and 12 bases lay in between. The CDR3 contains 16 residues. The germline CDR1 and CDR2 sequences are LGHDT and YNNKEL (reference sequence). DNA of the CDR3: TGTGCCAGCAGCCAAGACGGGCGGGGCGGCCAAGAGACCCAGTACTTC. Translating it yields CASSQDGRGGQETQYF.

The chain has TRBV20-1 and TRBJ1-2; TRBD1 is a possible D gene (5 bases). V lost 8 bases, J lost 4 bases, and 11 bases lay in between. Germline V gives CDR1 DFQATT, CDR2 SNEGSKA (reference sequence). The CDR3 is made up of 11 amino acids. For the CDR3, the DNA is TGCAGTATGTCAGGGATCTATGGCTACACCTTC. Encoded protein: CSMSGIYGYTF.

The J gene is TRBJ2-2, the V gene TRBV15, with 7 bases matching TRBD2. This CDR3 is built from 17 residues. The germline V gene encodes CDR1 LNHNV and CDR2 YYDKDF (reference sequence). With V trimmed by 0 bases and J by 4 bases, 8 bases remained unmatched. This chain's CDR3 is CATSRDSLADVTGELFF. In nucleotides, the CDR3 is TGTGCCACCAGCAGAGATTCTCTAGCGGACGTCACCGGGGAGCTGTTTTTT.

This rearrangement joins TRBV28 to TRBJ2-1; D is perhaps TRBD1 (5 bases). The CDR3 contains 14 residues. Germline loops: CDR1 MDHEN, CDR2 SYDVKM. V lost 2 bases and J lost 4, with 9 bases in between. The CDR3 nucleotides are TGTGCCAGCAGTTTAGTACAGGATTACAATGAGCAGTTCTTC. This sequence encodes CASSLVQDYNEQFF.

The chain carries TRBV6-2 or TRBV6-3 and TRBJ1-1; the D gene is possibly TRBD1 (5 bases). Trimming removed 0 bases from V and 0 bases from J, with 17 bases in between. CDR1 is MNHEY and CDR2 is SVGEGT in the germline V gene. The CDR3 extends over 18 amino acids. CDR3 region: CASSYSTSYGGVNTEAFF. Written as DNA, the CDR3 is TGTGCCAGCAGTTACTCAACGAGCTACGGGGGGGTGAACACTGAAGCTTTCTTT.

The chain combines TRBV7-2 with TRBJ1-3; a possible D gene is TRBD1 (6 bases). Trimming stripped 2 bases from V and 0 bases from J, with 8 bases between. Germline-derived CDR1 and CDR2 are SGHTA and FQGNSA. The CDR3 is made up of 15 amino acids. CDR3 in amino acids: CASSLQGTSGNTIYF. Here the CDR3 DNA reads TGTGCCAGCAGCTTACAGGGGACCTCTGGAAACACCATATATTTT.

The gene calls are TRBV5-1 and TRBJ2-7; 8 bases agree with TRBD1. Unmatched junction bases numbered 3, after V lost 1 base and J lost 0 bases. The CDR3 extends over 15 amino acids. CDR1 is SGHRS, CDR2 YFSETQ, per germline. The CDR3 nucleotides read TGCGCCAGCAGCTTGACAGGGGGTACCTCCTACGAGCAGTACTTC. Protein: CASSLTGGTSYEQYF.

The chain links TRBV5-1 to TRBJ1-2, with D perhaps TRBD1 (6 bases). The CDR3 runs to 14 residues. Germline V gives CDR1 SGHRS, CDR2 YFSETQ. V lost 0 bases and J lost 3, with 9 bases in between. CDR3 coding DNA: TGCGCCAGCAGCTTGGTGGACAGTTACTATGGCTACACCTTC. Translated: CASSLVDSYYGYTF.

This chain uses TRBV28 with TRBJ1-2; D is ambiguous. Germline V gives CDR1 MDHEN, CDR2 SYDVKM. The CDR3 length is 13 residues. Trimming took off 6 bases at V and 7 bases at J, with 15 bases between the two ends. The CDR3 region is CASSPPGPRGYTF. CDR3 DNA: TGTGCCAGCAGCCCGCCGGGTCCTCGTGGCTACACCTTC.

The V call is TRBV27, the J call TRBJ1-1, with TRBD1 matching over 9 bases. The length of the CDR3 is 14 residues. Per the germline V gene, CDR1 is MNHEY and CDR2 is SMNVEV (reference sequence). V lost 4 bases and J lost 5; bases outside the gene matches: 5. CDR3 sequence: CASSYGTGLTEAFF. The CDR3 nucleotides are TGTGCCAGCAGTTACGGGACAGGGCTAACTGAAGCTTTCTTT.

The chain uses TRBV7-9 and TRBJ2-2; 8 bases line up with TRBD1. This CDR3 has 17 amino acids. Trimming cost V 4 bases and J 1 base; bases outside gene matches: 8. Per germline, CDR1 SEHNR and CDR2 FQNEAQ (reference sequence). The CDR3 DNA reads TGTGCCAGCAGCTCCAATACCGGGACAGGGAACACCGGGGAGCTGTTTTTT. Translating gives CASSSNTGTGNTGELFF.

The genes are TRBV4-3 and TRBJ2-7; 7 nucleotides line up with TRBD2. The CDR3 has 14 residues. The germline CDR1 and CDR2 sequences are LGHNA and YSLEER. V was clipped by 0 bases and J by 6 bases; unmatched bases: 5. Here the CDR3 reads CASSQDWGGFEQYF. CDR3 DNA: TGCGCCAGCAGCCAAGATTGGGGAGGGTTCGAGCAGTACTTC.

V gene TRBV3-1 (or the pseudogene TRBV3-2) combines with J gene TRBJ2-7; 7 nucleotides align to TRBD2. Germline V gene sequence: CDR1 LGHDT, CDR2 YNNKEL (reference sequence). V dropped 2 bases and J dropped 3; count of bases not matched to a gene: 25. This CDR3 has 21 residues. The CDR3 nucleotides read TGTGCCAGCAGCCAAAGGTTTGTCCGCTACCTGGGGACGCGGGGGAGCTACGAGCAGTACTTC. Translated: CASSQRFVRYLGTRGSYEQYF.

The rearrangement uses TRBV18 and TRBJ2-6; a possible D gene is TRBD1 (6 bases). The germline CDR1 and CDR2 sequences are KGHSH and LQKENI. This CDR3 is built from 18 residues. With 5 bases removed from V and 0 bases from J, the gap between germline ends came to 17 bases. The CDR3 DNA reads as TGTGCCAGCTCAGCGATTTCAATAGGGGGCTCTGGGGCCAACGTCCTGACTTTC. Its translation is CASSAISIGGSGANVLTF.

This chain links TRBV11-2 with TRBJ1-5; D is possibly TRBD1 (6 bases). The germline V gene has CDR1 SGHAT and CDR2 FQNNGV. The ends were cut back, 5 bases at V and 3 bases at J, with 17 bases in the middle. This CDR3 region has 16 residues. The CDR3 here is CASSPPPDRTNQPQHF. The CDR3, as DNA: TGTGCCAGCAGCCCACCGCCGGACAGAACCAATCAGCCCCAGCATTTT.

This rearrangement joins TRBV28 to TRBJ1-2; D not certain. This CDR3 region has 14 residues. CDR1 and CDR2 from the germline V gene are MDHEN and SYDVKM. Trimming stripped 2 bases from V and 4 bases from J, with 11 bases between. CDR3 in amino acids: CASSLQAPSYGYTF. In DNA form, the CDR3 reads TGTGCCAGCAGTTTACAGGCACCGTCCTATGGCTACACCTTC.

The DNA of the CDR3 is TGTGCCTGGATAGGGCTAGGGGACACAGATACGCAGTATTTT. Amino acid sequence: CAWIGLGDTDTQYF. The chain uses TRBV30 and TRBJ2-3; D may be TRBD1 (5 bases). Germline CDR1 GTSNPN, CDR2 SVGIG (reference sequence). The CDR3 has 14 residues. Between the trimmed V and J ends, which lost 4 bases and 2 bases, there was a span of 13 bases.

Comments on this clone: Distinct nucleotide sequences in the sample also encode this CDR3. The genes are TRBV5-4 and TRBJ1-1, with TRBD1 as a possible D gene (6 bases). The V gene's germline CDR1 is SGHNT and CDR2 YYREEE (reference sequence). V dropped 4 bases and J dropped 5 bases, with 15 bases sitting between them. The CDR3 sequence is 14 residues long. CDR3 region: CASSPGGGRTEAFF. The CDR3 nucleotides are TGTGCCAGCAGCCCGGGAGGGGGACGGACTGAAGCTTTCTTT.

This chain uses TRBV11-2 with TRBJ1-5; 8 bases are a match to TRBD1. Germline V lookup: CDR1 SGHAT, CDR2 FQNNGV. The ends lost 3 bases at V and 2 bases at J; junction bases unmatched: 3. The CDR3 runs to 15 residues. CDR3 residues: CASSLAGGGNQPQHF. CDR3 coding DNA: TGTGCCAGCAGCTTGGCAGGGGGCGGCAATCAGCCCCAGCATTTT. The full variable domain, rest sourced from reference TRBV11-2 and TRBJ1-5, is EAGVAQSPRYKIIEKRQSVAFWCNPISGHATLYWYQQILGQGPKLLIQFQNNGVVDDSQLPKDRFSAERLKGVDSTLKIQPAKLEDSAVYLCASSLAGGGNQPQHFGDGTRLSIL.

The genes are TRBV7-2 and TRBJ1-3, with 8 bases aligning to TRBD1. After removal of 5 bases from V and 4 bases from J, the junction contained 4 bases not matched to a gene. The V gene's germline CDR1 is SGHTA and CDR2 FQGNSA. The CDR3 loop spans 14 amino acids. The CDR3 sequence is CASSPGGVGNTIYF. CDR3 sequence (DNA): TGTGCCAGCAGCCCAGGGGGCGTGGGAAACACCATATATTTT.

The V gene is TRBV5-5, the J gene TRBJ2-7, with a tentative D call TRBD1 (6 bases). The CDR3 sequence is 17 residues long. Trimming shortened V by 0 bases and J by 4 bases, and 20 bases separated the two germline ends. Germline loops: CDR1 SGHKS, CDR2 YYEKEE (reference sequence). CDR3 sequence (DNA): TGTGCCAGCAGCTTGGCCCGGACAGTCCCCATAATATACGAGCAGTACTTC. As protein: CASSLARTVPIIYEQYF.

The chain couples TRBV5-1 to TRBJ1-4; D is possibly TRBD1 (5 bases). V dropped 4 bases and J dropped 7 bases, with 11 bases sitting between them. Germline CDR1 SGHRS, CDR2 YFSETQ. The CDR3 sequence is 13 residues long. CDR3 region: CASSMGLTEKLFF. CDR3 DNA: TGCGCCAGCAGCATGGGACTGACTGAAAAACTGTTTTTT.

CDR3 sequence (DNA): TGTGCCAGCAGCTTGGATACAGCGGGGGGGAAGCAGTACTTC. Its protein product is CASSLDTAGGKQYF. The chain has TRBV5-4 and TRBJ2-7; 10 bases line up with TRBD2. CDR1 and CDR2 (germline): SGHNT, YYREEE (reference sequence). The V segment lost 0 bases and the J segment 8 bases; nucleotides outside the gene matches: 5. The CDR3 runs 14 residues. Looking up the rest from reference TRBV5-4 and TRBJ2-7 gives the full variable domain: ETGVTQSPTHLIKTRGQQVTLRCSSQSGHNTVSWYQQALGQGPQFIFQYYREEENGRGNFPPRFSGLQFPNYSSELNVNALELDDSALYLCASSLDTAGGKQYFGPGTRLTVT.

This chain uses TRBV4-1 with TRBJ2-7; 10 bases line up with TRBD1. V lost 4 bases, J lost 0 bases, and 6 bases stayed unmatched. The germline gives CDR1 MGHRA, CDR2 YSYEKL. The CDR3 runs 16 residues. The CDR3 bases are TGCGCCAGCAGCCTCTCGGACAGGGGGACCTCCTACGAGCAGTACTTC. It is translated as CASSLSDRGTSYEQYF.

The rearrangement joins TRBV5-1 to TRBJ2-5; the match to TRBD2 covers 7 bases. V was pared by 6 bases and J by 4 bases, with 15 bases of the junction left unmatched. Germline assignment: CDR1 SGHRS and CDR2 YFSETQ. The CDR3 sequence is 16 residues long. CDR3 coding DNA: TGCGCCAGCACCCTGACGGCTAGCGGAGTAGGAGAGACCCAGTACTTC. Residues: CASTLTASGVGETQYF. The full variable domain, in which reference TRBV5-1 and TRBJ2-5 provide the parts outside the CDR3, is KAGVTQTPRYLIKTRGQQVTLSCSPISGHRSVSWYQQTPGQGLQFLFEYFSETQRNKGNFPGRFSGRQFSNSRSEMNVSTLELGDSALYLCASTLTASGVGETQYFGPGTRLLVL.

The chain uses TRBV3-1 (or the pseudogene TRBV3-2) and TRBJ2-5, with D possibly TRBD1 on 5 matching bases. The CDR3 totals 12 residues. CDR1 is LGHDT and CDR2 is YNNKEL in the germline V gene (reference sequence). V lost 1 base and J lost 5, with 5 bases in between. The CDR3, as DNA: TGTGCCAGCAGCCAAGCAGGGGAGACCCAGTACTTC. It encodes CASSQAGETQYF.